The 29 T cell receptor beta chains below come from one sample, sequenced in a study of beta chain features in type 1 diabetes (dated by TCRdb to 2017 to 2018). Their target antigens are unknown. Library creation used the immunoSEQ multiplex PCR assay. The High Capacity cDNA Reverse Transcription Kit was used to reverse transcribe all of the isolated RNA, meaning that expressed TCRB transcripts were what got sequenced. This immuneACCESS table, as held by TCRdb, lists in-frame sequences with V and J called but not all clones. Of the missing ones, under half trace to an unresolved V gene in checked studies; the others have no known cause. The sample table lists hundreds of thousands of clones, over 10% of them with a count of one. Together, the top ten hold approximately 0.021% of the sample. The investigation overall reported the following: In all four CD4+ subsets, TCRB CDR3 length was moderately but significantly shorter in type 1 diabetes patients.

Sequencing used naive CD4+ T cells from blood. Reading the label with the study, this specimen's cell subset or site is: true naive CD4+ T cells. The receptors originated from a man aged 18 to 29 with type 1 diabetes.

This chain uses TRBV5-4 with TRBJ2-3; D could derive from TRBD1 or TRBD2 (5 bases each). Per the germline V gene, CDR1 is SGHNT and CDR2 is YYREEE (reference sequence). The length of the CDR3 is 14 residues. The ends were cut back, 4 bases at V and 6 bases at J, with 15 bases in the middle. The DNA for the CDR3 is TGTGCCAGCAGCCAAGAGACCGGGACGGATACGCAGTATTTT. It translates to CASSQETGTDTQYF.

The chain uses TRBV7-2 and TRBJ2-5, with TRBD1 identical over 10 bases. The CDR3 is 15 amino acids. Germline CDR1 is SGHTA and CDR2 is FQGNSA. V dropped 3 bases and J dropped 5; count of bases not matched to a gene: 6. In DNA, the CDR3 is TGTGCCAGCAGCTTCCGGACAGGGGGATTTGAGACCCAGTACTTC. This codes for CASSFRTGGFETQYF.

This clone was counted a few times. The CDR3 sequence: CSVQSEHGSPLHF. For the CDR3, the DNA is TGCAGCGTTCAATCGGAACACGGTTCACCCCTCCACTTT. J is TRBJ1-6 and V is TRBV29-1; D remains unclear. The CDR3 is 13 amino acids. V was trimmed by 5 bases and J by 9 bases, leaving 14 bases between them. CDR1 SQVTM and CDR2 ANQGSEA come from the germline V gene.

The chain joins TRBV25-1 to TRBJ1-6; TRBD1 agrees at 7 bases. In germline, CDR1 is MGHDK, CDR2 SYGVNS. The CDR3 contains 17 residues. With V trimmed by 3 bases and J by 9 bases, 14 bases remained unmatched. The CDR3 DNA sequence: TGTGCCAGCAGTGATAGGGGACCAGGGACAGTGCCTTCACCCCTCCACTTT. Amino acids: CASSDRGPGTVPSPLHF.

The V call is TRBV7-2, the J call TRBJ1-1; D is uncertain. Germline CDR1 reads SGHTA; CDR2 reads FQGNSA. The V end was cut by 1 base, the J end by 3 bases, with 15 bases between. The CDR3 covers 16 residues. The CDR3 region is CASSLGGVLTYTEAFF. The CDR3, as DNA: TGTGCCAGCAGCTTAGGAGGTGTATTGACCTACACTGAAGCTTTCTTT.

This clone occurred a few times. The CDR3 region has the DNA TGTGCCAGCAGCGCGCAAACAGGGATGGGGTTCTTC. Protein: CASSAQTGMGFF. This sequence joins TRBV7-9 and TRBJ2-1; possible D gene TRBD1, 6 bases. The ends were cut back, 5 bases at V and 15 bases at J, with 17 bases in the middle. The CDR3 consists of 12 residues. Germline values: CDR1 SEHNR, CDR2 FQNEAQ (reference sequence).

This clone was recorded a few times. V usage is TRBV10-3 and J usage is TRBJ1-2, with TRBD1 as a possible D gene (6 bases). V was cut by 2 bases and J by 6 bases, with 13 bases left in between. Germline CDR1 is ENHRY and CDR2 is SYGVKD. This CDR3 has 14 amino acids. The CDR3 bases are TGTGCCATCAGTGAGCTACAGGGAAGAGATGGCTACACCTTC. This sequence encodes CAISELQGRDGYTF.

This sequence joins TRBV7-2 and TRBJ2-5, with 8 nucleotides matching TRBD2. CDR1 and CDR2 (germline): SGHTA, FQGNSA. V gave up 1 base and J gave up 2 bases; unmatched junction bases: 6. The CDR3 runs to 16 residues. The CDR3 DNA is TGTGCCAGCAGCTTAGTACGGGGGGGCCCTCAAGAGACCCAGTACTTC. Amino acid sequence: CASSLVRGGPQETQYF.

This clone has just a few counts. Other DNA sequences in this sample translate to the same CDR3. This chain links TRBV14 with TRBJ1-2, with 9 bases aligning to TRBD1. The CDR3 loop spans 13 amino acids. Germline CDR1 reads SGHDN; CDR2 reads FVKESK. The V and J ends lost 4 bases and 6 bases, in that order; junction bases with no gene match: 3. In DNA, the CDR3 is TGTGCCAGCAGCCCCCGGACAGGGGATGGCTACACCTTC. It specifies CASSPRTGDGYTF.

This clone came up a few times. The CDR3 DNA reads TGCGCCAGCAGTGAATCAGGGGCTGGTACCGGGGAGCTGTTTTTT. This gives the protein CASSESGAGTGELFF. The chain has TRBV10-2 and TRBJ2-2; perhaps TRBD1 as D (6 bases). Germline lookup yields CDR1 WSHSY and CDR2 SAAADI. Trimming pared 3 bases from V and 5 bases from J, leaving 13 bases between. The CDR3 totals 15 residues.

As concerns this clone: The sample has other DNA sequences that encode this CDR3 too. This chain links TRBV30 with TRBJ1-2, with D unclear. CDR1 and CDR2 (germline): GTSNPN, SVGIG (reference sequence). The V gene lost 3 bases and the J gene lost 2 bases, with 7 bases spanning the gap. This CDR3 has 12 residues. The CDR3 bases are TGTGCCTGGAGCCCCAAAAACTATGGCTACACCTTC. Translated: CAWSPKNYGYTF.

In this sample, this clone turned up a few times. V is TRBV25-1 and J is TRBJ1-2; tentatively, D is TRBD1 (5 bases). Trimming pared 3 bases from V and 2 bases from J, leaving 16 bases between. The germline CDR1 and CDR2 sequences are MGHDK and SYGVNS. This CDR3 has 16 amino acids. The CDR3 DNA sequence: TGTGCCAGCAGTGACACCGGGACCGCTGACAACTATGGCTACACCTTC. Amino acid sequence: CASSDTGTADNYGYTF.

This clone has a handful of counts. The chain carries TRBV7-8 and TRBJ2-2, with D possibly TRBD2 on 6 matching bases. CDR1 is SGHVS and CDR2 is FQNEAQ in the germline V gene. Between the trimmed V and J ends, which lost 5 bases and 5 bases, there was a span of 18 bases. The CDR3 loop spans 16 amino acids. CDR3: CASSPYRDFLTGELFF. As DNA, the CDR3 is TGTGCCAGCAGCCCATACCGGGACTTCCTAACCGGGGAGCTGTTTTTT.

This sequence joins TRBV30 and TRBJ2-7, with D perhaps TRBD2 (7 bases). Trimming took 1 base from V and 3 from J, leaving 16 bases between them. The CDR3 is 15 residues long. Looked up from germline, CDR1 is GTSNPN and CDR2 is SVGIG (reference sequence). CDR3 region: CAWSGGRGAYYEQYF. The DNA of the CDR3 is TGTGCCTGGAGTGGAGGACGGGGGGCCTACTACGAGCAGTACTTC.

This clone has more than one count but fewer than ten. The chain has TRBV19 and TRBJ2-1; 9 bases are shared with TRBD1. Germline V lookup: CDR1 LNHDA, CDR2 SQIVND (reference sequence). The CDR3 covers 17 residues. V was pared by 9 bases and J by 4 bases, with 16 bases of the junction left unmatched. The CDR3 sequence: CASDRGIGTGNYNEQFF. The CDR3 coding sequence is TGTGCCAGCGATAGGGGGATAGGGACAGGGAATTACAATGAGCAGTTCTTC.

The chain is built from TRBV6-6 and TRBJ2-7, with TRBD1 identical over 7 bases. Germline values: CDR1 MNHNY, CDR2 SVGAGI (reference sequence). The CDR3 sequence is 15 residues long. V lost 3 bases to trimming and J lost 1 base; unmatched junction nucleotides: 6. CDR3 nucleotides: TGTGCCAGCAGTTATGGGGACAGTCCGTCCTACGAGCAGTACTTC. Protein sequence: CASSYGDSPSYEQYF.

This clone was seen more than once but under ten times. Sequence at one end of the junction differs from germline and may be a read error. This chain links TRBV7-7 with TRBJ2-1; D may be TRBD1 (6 bases). The CDR3 has 14 amino acids. From germline, CDR1 is SSHAT and CDR2 FNYEAQ (reference sequence). CDR3 sequence (DNA): TGTGCTAGCAGCTTAGCCACAGGGCCCGATGAGCAGTTCTTC. Its translation: CASSLATGPDEQFF. The variable domain in full, completed from reference TRBV7-7 and TRBJ2-1, reads GAGVSQSPRYKVTKRGQDVTLRCDPISSHATLYWYQQALGQGPEFLTYFNYEAQPDKSGLPSDRFSAERPEGSISTLTIQRTEQRDSAMYRCASSLATGPDEQFFGPGTRLTVL.

The rearrangement joins TRBV29-1 to TRBJ2-6; a possible D gene is TRBD1 (6 bases). The germline gives CDR1 SQVTM, CDR2 ANQGSEA. The CDR3 runs 15 residues. The V end lost 5 bases, the J end lost 0 bases, and 11 bases lay between the germline ends. CDR3 sequence (DNA): TGCAGCGTTTCGACAGGTATCTCTGGGGCCAACGTCCTGACTTTC. It yields the protein CSVSTGISGANVLTF.

The rearrangement links TRBV28 to TRBJ2-3, with no clear D. Germline V gives CDR1 MDHEN, CDR2 SYDVKM. CDR3 length: 12 residues. V gave up 3 bases and J gave up 5 bases, with 6 bases separating them. CDR3 DNA: TGTGCCAGCAGTTTTGGGTTAGATACGCAGTATTTT. Protein: CASSFGLDTQYF. Full variable domain (rest looked up from reference TRBV28 and TRBJ2-3): DVKVTQSSRYLVKRTGEKVFLECVQDMDHENMFWYRQDPGLGLRLIYFSYDVKMKEKGDIPEGYSVSREKKERFSLILESASTNQTSMYLCASSFGLDTQYFGPGTRLTVL.

This clone occurred a few times. The same CDR3 arises from other DNA sequences in this sample as well. The chain uses TRBV2 and TRBJ1-1; unclear D gene. Trimming shortened V by 6 bases and J by 2 bases, and 7 bases separated the two germline ends. The CDR3 spans 12 residues. Germline CDR1 and CDR2: SNHLY and FYNNEI. Here the CDR3 DNA reads TGTGCCAGCAGAGAAACTAACACTGAAGCTTTCTTT. Its translation: CASRETNTEAFF. Full variable domain (remainder filled in from reference TRBV2 and TRBJ1-1): EPEVTQTPSHQVTQMGQEVILRCVPISNHLYFYWYRQILGQKVEFLVSFYNNEISEKSEIFDDQFSVERPDGSNFTLKIRSTKLEDSAMYFCASRETNTEAFFGQGTRLTVV.

V usage is TRBV4-2 and J usage is TRBJ2-7; TRBD1 aligns across 8 bases. CDR3 length equals 16 residues. Germline loops: CDR1 LGHNA, CDR2 YNFKEQ. V shed 1 base and J 3 bases; nucleotides not matched to a gene: 8. CDR3 loop: CASSQGLSGQVYEQYF. As DNA, the CDR3 is TGTGCCAGCAGCCAAGGCCTTTCGGGACAGGTCTACGAGCAGTACTTC.

V is TRBV7-8 and J is TRBJ2-2; D gene unclear. This CDR3 is 12 amino acids long. CDR1 and CDR2 (germline): SGHVS, FQNEAQ. With 5 bases removed from V and 5 bases from J, the gap between germline ends came to 6 bases. DNA of the CDR3: TGTGCCAGCAGCCTTCGGACCGGGGAGCTGTTTTTT. Protein product: CASSLRTGELFF.

This clone showed up just a few times. V usage is TRBV19 and J usage is TRBJ2-6, with 8 bases that match TRBD1. The trim removed 4 bases at V and 2 bases at J, leaving 1 base unmatched. CDR3 length: 15 residues. CDR1 LNHDA and CDR2 SQIVND come from the germline V gene (reference sequence). The chain's CDR3 is CASSTDRAGANVLTF. The CDR3 nucleotides are TGTGCCAGTAGTACGGACAGGGCTGGGGCCAACGTCCTGACTTTC.

This clone has more than one count but fewer than ten. The CDR3 reads CASSGLADSYNEQFF. In DNA form, the CDR3 reads TGTGCCAGCAGCGGGCTAGCTGATTCATACAATGAGCAGTTCTTC. The chain employs TRBV11-2 and TRBJ2-1; D might be TRBD2 (5 bases). Trimming shortened V by 5 bases and J by 4 bases, and 15 bases separated the two germline ends. The CDR3 covers 15 residues. Germline loops: CDR1 SGHAT, CDR2 FQNNGV.

The V and J genes are TRBV30 and TRBJ1-6, with a possible D match to TRBD1 (6 bases). The germline gives CDR1 GTSNPN, CDR2 SVGIG (reference sequence). This CDR3 spans 13 amino acids. V was trimmed by 5 bases and J by 4 bases, leaving 9 bases between them. The chain's CDR3 is CAWEGGYNSPLHF. The CDR3, as DNA: TGTGCCTGGGAGGGGGGATATAATTCACCCCTCCACTTT.

This chain joins TRBV10-2 and TRBJ2-7, with a weak D call TRBD2 (5 bases). The CDR3 spans 11 residues. Trimming cost V 4 bases and J 12 bases, with 13 bases left between them. Per germline, CDR1 WSHSY and CDR2 SAAADI. CDR3 DNA: TGCGCCAGCAGTGCTGGGAGCCGTTGGTACTTC. It codes for CASSAGSRWYF.

This clone has more than one count but fewer than ten. The genes are TRBV10-1 and TRBJ2-5; TRBD2 matches 11 bases. This CDR3 comprises 14 residues. Per germline, CDR1 WNHNN and CDR2 SYGVQD (reference sequence). Trimming cost V 5 bases and J 5 bases; bases outside gene matches: 4. In nucleotides, the CDR3 is TGCGCCAGCAGTTCGGGACTAGCGGCGGAGACCCAGTACTTC. It translates to CASSSGLAAETQYF.

CDR3 nucleotides: TGTGCCAGCAGCACACCGGGACAGGGGGCAATAAATGAGCAGTTCTTC. It translates to CASSTPGQGAINEQFF. The chain uses TRBV13 and TRBJ2-1, with 12 bases lining up with TRBD1. The CDR3 is 16 residues long. Germline V gene sequence: CDR1 PRHDT, CDR2 FYEKMQ (reference sequence). V was clipped by 5 bases and J by 7 bases; unmatched bases: 9.

This clone was counted between two and nine times. The gene calls are TRBV19 and TRBJ2-5, with D perhaps being TRBD1 or TRBD2 (5 bases each). V was clipped by 3 bases and J by 2 bases, with 10 bases between them. Germline assignment: CDR1 LNHDA and CDR2 SQIVND (reference sequence). The CDR3 has 14 amino acids. The CDR3 here is CASSIERTQETQYF. CDR3 DNA: TGTGCCAGTAGTATTGAGCGGACACAAGAGACCCAGTACTTC.